These T cell receptor beta chains were read from a single sample in a study of metastatic and nonmetastatic thyroid tumors. TCRdb reprocessed the PCR reads via MiXCR. The sample lists tens of thousands of clones, approximately 16% occurring once. Sample: blood. Receptor source: a male donor with papillary thyroid cancer or a benign thyroid nodule (not recorded which). Some clones in this sample may be carry-over from other donors' samples. Each CDR3 is given with its conserved first and last residue. The order of the fields is CDR3 length, D gene, V gene, CDR3 protein. D genes are given only for firm matches.

>14|NA|TRBV5-1
CASSLLLRENEQYF
>15|TRBD2|TRBV6-1
CASSEGTSGSYEQYF
>15|NA|TRBV7-2
CASSSGVVHTDTQYF
>16|NA|TRBV20-1
CSARDLVRLVNTEAFF
>13|NA|TRBV9
CASTGAPGETQYF
>13|NA|TRBV12-3/TRBV12-4
CASRSKWKEPQHF
>16|NA|TRBV20-1
CSAREDGGRETDTQYF
>14|NA|TRBV4-1
CASSSPGQLRGYTF
>11|NA|TRBV30
CAWSPSKTQYF
>16|TRBD2|TRBV27
CASSLSSSGGYNEQFF
>16|NA|TRBV14
CASSQALDARKETQYF
>15|NA|TRBV11-3
CASSLGAKVRDEQFF
>13|NA|TRBV30
CAWTNGRSYEQYF
>14|NA|TRBV6-1
CASGPGVLNTEAFF
>15|NA|TRBV11-2
CASSQVGTPFYGYTF
>16|TRBD1|TRBV5-1
CASSLGDRVNRAEQYF
>14|NA|TRBV6-2/TRBV6-3
CASSYPPSGSPLHF
>14|NA|TRBV2
CATPSGSDNSPLHF
>14|NA|TRBV7-9
CASSLAGSGNTIYF
>14|TRBD2|TRBV10-3
CALGTSGGYNEQFF
>14|TRBD2|TRBV10-3
CAISATSGRDEQYF
>20|NA|TRBV20-1
CSARDKLRTGGTSGTDTQYF
>14|TRBD2|TRBV20-1
CSAGRGLDHNEQFF
>14|NA|TRBV5-4
CASSVDGSNSPLHF
>14|NA|TRBV4-1
CASSRGGVKDGYTF
>15|TRBD1|TRBV29-1
CSVVWTGGSNEKLFF
>15|NA|TRBV7-8
CASSFYGASNEKLFF
>15|NA|TRBV3-1
CASSGSGSGFSIQYF
>12|NA|TRBV5-5
CASSRGVVEAFF
>14|NA|TRBV2
CASSGGRPYQPQHF
>13|NA|TRBV20-1
CSARTESGNTIYF
>13|NA|TRBV18
CASSTNKNTEAFF
>15|NA|TRBV15
CATSRVTVSSYEQYF
>16|NA|TRBV9
CASSTTWESLGYGYTF
>12|NA|TRBV7-8
CASSLVVNEQFF
>16|TRBD1|TRBV5-1
CASSWGQGKANYEQYF
>15|TRBD1|TRBV5-6
CASTLGRGYTGELFF
>14|TRBD1|TRBV3-1
CASGYRGNTGELFF
>15|TRBD2|TRBV6-2/TRBV6-3
CASRSRGGGRGELFF
>14|NA|TRBV7-2
CASSTSAGTDTQYF
>15|NA|TRBV6-4
CASSEVMAEVNEQFF
>11|NA|TRBV27
CASRGRYGYTF
>14|TRBD1|TRBV5-1
CASSSYGTGEGYTF
>14|NA|TRBV11-3
CASSLLPDTYEQYF
>16|TRBD2|TRBV7-3
CASSSASGVFTDTQYF
>16|TRBD2|TRBV5-1
CASSSLAGVTYNEQFF
>14|TRBD2|TRBV28
CASRAGTRFLEQYF
>15|NA|TRBV10-3
CAISGLERVAGELFF
>13|NA|TRBV6-1
CASTNGGLVEAFF
>15|TRBD1|TRBV12-3/TRBV12-4
CASSLVTGAGQPQHF
>15|NA|TRBV3-1
CASRAGTGAGTGYTF
>12|NA|TRBV6-1
CASSEARTEAFF